These T cell receptor beta chains were read from a single sample in a study of T cells in Graves' hyperthyroidism and ophthalmopathy. In TCRdb, the multiplex PCR reads were re-called with MiXCR into one record per CDR3 protein. The sample carries 550,000 to 600,000 distinct CDR3 sequences, under 60% recorded once. The sequencing input was peripheral blood or thyroid tissue (not recorded which). The receptors come from an adult woman with Graves' disease, either hyperthyroidism or ophthalmopathy (not recorded which). The CDR3 runs from the conserved cysteine through the conserved F or W. D genes are given only for firm matches. Clone size is given for some rows only: seen once, a few or many times, or a class if the clone is expanded.

many	-	TRBJ1-4	TRBV10-3	TGTGCCATCAGTGAGGGGGCGAGGGAAAAACTGTTTTTT	CAISEGAREKLFF
-	-	TRBJ2-1	TRBV20-1	TGCAGTACTCAATCGCGGGGCTACATGGTACATGAGCAGTTCTTC	CSTQSRGYMVHEQFF
many	-	TRBJ2-6	TRBV9	TGTGCCAGCAGCGTAGCTTCTGGGGCCAACGTCCTGACTTTC	CASSVASGANVLTF
-	-	TRBJ2-5	TRBV29-1	TGCAGTCGTTACTACCAAGAGACCCAGTACTTC	CSRYYQETQYF
-	-	TRBJ2-7	TRBV20-1	TGCAGTGCTAGAGACGACCTTGTGGGGGCGTACGAGCAGTACTTC	CSARDDLVGAYEQYF
few	-	TRBJ1-2	TRBV29-1	TGCAGCGTTGCGGACGGGAACTATGGCTACACCTTC	CSVADGNYGYTF
many	-	TRBJ1-5	TRBV7-2	TGTGCCAGCAGCTCCGGGAGGGGCCTCAGGGATCAGCCCCAGCATTTT	CASSSGRGLRDQPQHF
-	TRBD2	TRBJ2-5	TRBV29-1	TGCAGCGCCACCCAAGCGGGAGACTACCAAGAGACCCAGTACTTC	CSATQAGDYQETQYF
-	TRBD1	TRBJ1-1	TRBV10-2	TGCGCCAGCTCCCTCCCTAGACAGGGACAGAACACTGAAGCTTTCTTT	CASSLPRQGQNTEAFF
many	TRBD1	TRBJ1-1	TRBV7-2	TGTGCCAGCAGCCTCCTCCACTGGACAGGGAGGACTGAAGCTTTCTTT	CASSLLHWTGRTEAFF
-	-	TRBJ1-2	TRBV14	TGTGCCAGCAGCCATGGGCAGAACTATGGCTACACCTTC	CASSHGQNYGYTF
few	TRBD1	TRBJ1-5	TRBV6-2/TRBV6-3	TGTGCCAGCAGAAAGTCGAGCTTCGGGACAGGGGAACTCAATCAGCCCCAGCATTTT	CASRKSSFGTGELNQPQHF
-	-	TRBJ1-5	TRBV12-5	TGTGCTAGTGGTTTTGGAGGCCAGCCCCAGCATTTT	CASGFGGQPQHF
few	TRBD1	TRBJ2-2	TRBV7-8	TGTGCCAGCAGCCAACGACAGGGGGTGAACACCGGGGAGCTGTTTTTT	CASSQRQGVNTGELFF
-	TRBD1	TRBJ2-5	TRBV28	TGTGCCAGCAAAAGGACAGGGGGCCTGGAGACCCAGTACTTC	CASKRTGGLETQYF
-	-	TRBJ1-4	TRBV19	TGTGCCAGTAGGGCAGGGAGGCGTGAAAAACTGTTTTTT	CASRAGRREKLFF
-	TRBD1	TRBJ1-2	TRBV20-1	TGCAGTGCAAGGGGGCAGGGGATTCACTATGGCTACACCTTC	CSARGQGIHYGYTF
many	-	TRBJ1-2	TRBV29-1	TGCAGCGTTGAAGGGAGTACCTACTATGGCTACACCTTC	CSVEGSTYYGYTF